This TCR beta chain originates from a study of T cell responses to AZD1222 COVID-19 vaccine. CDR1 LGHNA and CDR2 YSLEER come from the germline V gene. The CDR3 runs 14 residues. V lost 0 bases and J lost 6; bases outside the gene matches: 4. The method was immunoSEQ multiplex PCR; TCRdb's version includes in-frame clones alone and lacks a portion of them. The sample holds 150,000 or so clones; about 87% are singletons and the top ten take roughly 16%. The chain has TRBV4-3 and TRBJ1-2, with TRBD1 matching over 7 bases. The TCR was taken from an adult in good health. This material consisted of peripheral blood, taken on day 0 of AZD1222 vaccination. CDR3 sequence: CASSQDDRVDGYTF. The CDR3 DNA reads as TGCGCCAGCAGCCAAGACGACAGGGTGGATGGCTACACCTTC.